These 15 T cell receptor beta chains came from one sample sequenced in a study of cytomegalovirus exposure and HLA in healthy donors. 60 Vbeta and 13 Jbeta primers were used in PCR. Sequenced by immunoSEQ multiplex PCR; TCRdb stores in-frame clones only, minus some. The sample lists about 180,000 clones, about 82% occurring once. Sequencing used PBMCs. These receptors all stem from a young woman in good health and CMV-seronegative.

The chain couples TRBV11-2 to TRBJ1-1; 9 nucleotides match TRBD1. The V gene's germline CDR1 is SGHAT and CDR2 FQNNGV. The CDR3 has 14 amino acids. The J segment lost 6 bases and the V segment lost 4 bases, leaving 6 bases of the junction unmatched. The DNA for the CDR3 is TGTGCCAGCAGCTCACAACAGGGGGCCCCTGAAGCTTTCTTT. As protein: CASSSQQGAPEAFF.

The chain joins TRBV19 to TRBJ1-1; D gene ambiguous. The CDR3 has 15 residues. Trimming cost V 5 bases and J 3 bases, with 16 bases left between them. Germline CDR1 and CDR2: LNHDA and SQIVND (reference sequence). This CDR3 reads CASSSQRRGYTEAFF. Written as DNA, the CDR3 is TGTGCCAGTAGTTCCCAACGCCGGGGATACACTGAAGCTTTCTTT. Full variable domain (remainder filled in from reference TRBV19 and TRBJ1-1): DGGITQSPKYLFRKEGQNVTLSCEQNLNHDAMYWYRQDPGQGLRLIYYSQIVNDFQKGDIAEGYSVSREKKESFPLTVTSAQKNPTAFYLCASSSQRRGYTEAFFGQGTRLTVV.

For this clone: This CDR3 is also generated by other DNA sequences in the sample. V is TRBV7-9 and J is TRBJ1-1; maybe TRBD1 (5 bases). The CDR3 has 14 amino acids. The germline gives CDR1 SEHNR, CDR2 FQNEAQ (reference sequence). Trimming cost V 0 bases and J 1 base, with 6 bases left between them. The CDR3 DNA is TGTGCCAGCAGCTTAGCGGGGGGGAACACTGAAGCTTTCTTT. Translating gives CASSLAGGNTEAFF.

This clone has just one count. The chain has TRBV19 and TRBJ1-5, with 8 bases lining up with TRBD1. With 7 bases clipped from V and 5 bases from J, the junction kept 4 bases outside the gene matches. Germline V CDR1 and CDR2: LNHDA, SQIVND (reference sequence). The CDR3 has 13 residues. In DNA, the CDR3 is TGTGCCAGTAAGGGACAGGCAGATCAGCCCCAGCATTTT. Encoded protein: CASKGQADQPQHF.

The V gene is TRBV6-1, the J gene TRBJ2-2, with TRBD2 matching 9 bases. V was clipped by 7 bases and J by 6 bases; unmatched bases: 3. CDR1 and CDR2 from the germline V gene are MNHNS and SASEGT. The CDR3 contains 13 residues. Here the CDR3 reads CASKTSGSGELFF. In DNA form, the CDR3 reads TGTGCCAGCAAAACTAGCGGGTCCGGGGAGCTGTTTTTT.

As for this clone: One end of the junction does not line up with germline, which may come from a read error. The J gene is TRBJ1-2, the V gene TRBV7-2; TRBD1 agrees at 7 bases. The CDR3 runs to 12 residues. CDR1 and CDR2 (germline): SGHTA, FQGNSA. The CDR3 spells CASSPRQGFSLF. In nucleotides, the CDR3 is TGTGCCAGCAGCCCTAGACAGGGCTTCTCGCTTTTC.

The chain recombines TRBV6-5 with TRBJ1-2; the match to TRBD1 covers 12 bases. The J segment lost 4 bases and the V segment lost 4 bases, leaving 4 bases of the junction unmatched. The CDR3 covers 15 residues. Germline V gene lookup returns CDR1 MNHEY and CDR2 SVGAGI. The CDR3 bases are TGTGCCAGCAGTTCGGGACAGGGGGCGGCCTATGGCTACACCTTC. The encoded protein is CASSSGQGAAYGYTF.

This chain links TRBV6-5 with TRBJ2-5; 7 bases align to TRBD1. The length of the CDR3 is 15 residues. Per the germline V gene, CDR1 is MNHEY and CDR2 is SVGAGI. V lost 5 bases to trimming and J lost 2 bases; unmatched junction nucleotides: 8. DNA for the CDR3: TGTGCCAGCAGTCGGCTACAGGGGTGGCAAGAGACCCAGTACTTC. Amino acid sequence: CASSRLQGWQETQYF.

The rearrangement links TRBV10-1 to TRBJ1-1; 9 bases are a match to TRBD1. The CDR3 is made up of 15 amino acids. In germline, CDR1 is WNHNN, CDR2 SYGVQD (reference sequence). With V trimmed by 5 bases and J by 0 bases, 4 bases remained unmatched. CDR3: CASSPGTGMNTEAFF. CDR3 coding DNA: TGCGCCAGCAGTCCCGGGACAGGGATGAACACTGAAGCTTTCTTT.

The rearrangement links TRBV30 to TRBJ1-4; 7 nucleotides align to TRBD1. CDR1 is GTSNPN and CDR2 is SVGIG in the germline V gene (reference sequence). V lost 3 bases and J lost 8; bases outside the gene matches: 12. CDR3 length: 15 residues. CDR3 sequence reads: CAWSNWTGELEKLFF. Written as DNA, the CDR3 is TGTGCCTGGAGCAATTGGACAGGAGAATTAGAAAAACTGTTTTTT.

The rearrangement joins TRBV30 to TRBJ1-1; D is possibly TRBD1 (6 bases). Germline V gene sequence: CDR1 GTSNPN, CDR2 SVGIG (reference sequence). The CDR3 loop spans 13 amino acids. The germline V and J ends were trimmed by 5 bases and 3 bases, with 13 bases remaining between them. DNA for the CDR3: TGTGCCTGGTTCACGGACAGATACACTGAAGCTTTCTTT. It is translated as CAWFTDRYTEAFF. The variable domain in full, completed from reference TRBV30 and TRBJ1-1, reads SQTIHQWPATLVQPVGSPLSLECTVEGTSNPNLYWYRQAAGRGLQLLFYSVGIGQISSEVPQNLSASRPQDRQFILSSKKLLLSDSGFYLCAWFTDRYTEAFFGQGTRLTVV.

CDR3 residues: CASRGGQGGTEAFF. The CDR3 nucleotides are TGTGCCAGTAGAGGCGGACAGGGAGGGACTGAAGCTTTCTTT. V and J are TRBV19 and TRBJ1-1; 8 nucleotides align to TRBD1. The CDR3 has 14 amino acids. V was pared by 6 bases and J by 5 bases, with 8 bases of the junction left unmatched. CDR1 is LNHDA, CDR2 SQIVND, per germline (reference sequence). Combining the CDR3 with reference TRBV19 and TRBJ1-1 gives the whole variable domain DGGITQSPKYLFRKEGQNVTLSCEQNLNHDAMYWYRQDPGQGLRLIYYSQIVNDFQKGDIAEGYSVSREKKESFPLTVTSAQKNPTAFYLCASRGGQGGTEAFFGQGTRLTVV.

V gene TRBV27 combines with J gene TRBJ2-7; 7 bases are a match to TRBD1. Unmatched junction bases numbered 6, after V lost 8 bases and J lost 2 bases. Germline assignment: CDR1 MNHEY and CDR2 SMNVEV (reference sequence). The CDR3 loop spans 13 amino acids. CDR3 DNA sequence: TGTGCCAGCGGGTGGACAGGAACCTACGAGCAGTACTTC. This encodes CASGWTGTYEQYF.

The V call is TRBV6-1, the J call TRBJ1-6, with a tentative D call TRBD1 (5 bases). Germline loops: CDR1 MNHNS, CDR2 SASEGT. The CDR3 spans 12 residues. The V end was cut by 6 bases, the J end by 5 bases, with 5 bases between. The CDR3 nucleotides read TGTGCCAGCAGACAGGATAATTCACCCCTCCACTTT. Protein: CASRQDNSPLHF.

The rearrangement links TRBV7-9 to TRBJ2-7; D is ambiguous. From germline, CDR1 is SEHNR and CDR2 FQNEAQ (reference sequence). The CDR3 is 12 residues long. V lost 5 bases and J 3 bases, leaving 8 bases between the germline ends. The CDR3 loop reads CASSANSYEQYF. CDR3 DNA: TGTGCCAGCAGCGCGAACAGCTACGAGCAGTACTTC.